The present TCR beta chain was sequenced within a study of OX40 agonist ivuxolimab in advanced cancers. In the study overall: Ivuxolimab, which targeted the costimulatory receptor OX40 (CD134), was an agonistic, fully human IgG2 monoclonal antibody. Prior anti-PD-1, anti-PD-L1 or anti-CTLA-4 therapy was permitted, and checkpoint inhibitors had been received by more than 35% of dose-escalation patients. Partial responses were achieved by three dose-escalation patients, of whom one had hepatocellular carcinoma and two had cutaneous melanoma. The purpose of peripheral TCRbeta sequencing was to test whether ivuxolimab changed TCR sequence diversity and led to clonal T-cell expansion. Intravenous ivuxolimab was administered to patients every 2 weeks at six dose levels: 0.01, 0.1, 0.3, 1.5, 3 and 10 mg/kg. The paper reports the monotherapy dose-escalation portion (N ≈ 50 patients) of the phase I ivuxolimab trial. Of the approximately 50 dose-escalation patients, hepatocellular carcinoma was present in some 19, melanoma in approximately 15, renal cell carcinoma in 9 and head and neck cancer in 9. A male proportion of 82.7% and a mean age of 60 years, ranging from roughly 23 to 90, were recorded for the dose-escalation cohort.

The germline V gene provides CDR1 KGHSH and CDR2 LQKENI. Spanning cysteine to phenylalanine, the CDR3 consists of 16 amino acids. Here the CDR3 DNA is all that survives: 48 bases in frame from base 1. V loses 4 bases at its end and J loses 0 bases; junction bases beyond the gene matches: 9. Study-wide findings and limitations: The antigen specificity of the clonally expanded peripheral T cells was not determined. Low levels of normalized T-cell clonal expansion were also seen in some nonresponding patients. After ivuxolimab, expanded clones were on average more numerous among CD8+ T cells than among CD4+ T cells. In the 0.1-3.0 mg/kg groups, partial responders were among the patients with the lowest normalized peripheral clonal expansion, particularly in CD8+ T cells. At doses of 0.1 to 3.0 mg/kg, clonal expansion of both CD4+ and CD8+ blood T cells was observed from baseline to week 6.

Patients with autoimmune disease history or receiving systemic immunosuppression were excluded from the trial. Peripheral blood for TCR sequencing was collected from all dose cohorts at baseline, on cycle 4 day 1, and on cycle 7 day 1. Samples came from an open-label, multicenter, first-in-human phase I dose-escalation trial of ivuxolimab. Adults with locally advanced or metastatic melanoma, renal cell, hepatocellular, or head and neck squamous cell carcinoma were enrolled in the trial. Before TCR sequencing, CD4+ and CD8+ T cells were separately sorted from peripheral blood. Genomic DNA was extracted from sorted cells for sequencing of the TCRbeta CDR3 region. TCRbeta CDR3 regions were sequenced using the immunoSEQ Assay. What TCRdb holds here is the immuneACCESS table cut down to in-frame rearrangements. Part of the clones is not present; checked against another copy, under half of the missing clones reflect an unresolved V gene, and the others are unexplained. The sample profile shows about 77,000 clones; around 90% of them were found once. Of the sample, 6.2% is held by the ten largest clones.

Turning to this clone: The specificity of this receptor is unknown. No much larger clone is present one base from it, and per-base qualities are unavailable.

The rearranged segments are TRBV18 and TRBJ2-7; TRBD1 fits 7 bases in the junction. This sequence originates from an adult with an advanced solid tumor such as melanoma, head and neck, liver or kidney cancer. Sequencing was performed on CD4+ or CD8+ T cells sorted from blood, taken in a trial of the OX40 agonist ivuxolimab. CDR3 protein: CASSLVPRDSSYEQYF. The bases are TGTGCCAGCTCACTCGTTCCCCGGGACAGCTCCTACGAGCAGTACTTC.